This T cell receptor beta chain stems from a study of vaccination effects on CD4 cells after COVID-19. Study in general: Each person got two doses of an mRNA SARS-CoV-2 vaccine, BNT162b2 or mRNA-1273. Study results and limitations: Limitations: small convalescent group and missing early post-infection timepoints.

The repertoire was sequenced with immunoSEQ multiplex PCR; TCRdb's copy has only in-frame clones and lacks some. This table has tens of thousands of clones, under 85% appearing once. V lost 4 bases and J lost 0; bases outside the gene matches: 2. Germline lookup yields CDR1 SGHTS and CDR2 YDEGEE. The CDR3 length is 15 residues. With the ViraFEST assay, the study expanded antigen-specific CD4+ T cells using viral peptide pools, then sequenced them. With more than 9 days of culture completed, CD4+ T cells were isolated. Previously uninfected by SARS-CoV-2, the vaccine recipients also showed negative nucleocapsid antibodies. The researchers cultured around 2 million PBMC per well with approximately 9.1 IU/ml IL-2 and roughly 9.1 ug/ml peptides. A half-medium replacement with IL-2 medium was carried out on days 3 and 7. A single count supports this clone. Its specificity is unknown.

The chain joins TRBV5-8 to TRBJ2-3, with 10 positions matching TRBD2. This receptor was taken from a human donor who received a COVID-19 vaccine. The input for sequencing was CD4+ T cells from PBMCs cultured with HCoV-NL63 spike peptides, taken before COVID-19 vaccination. In nucleotides, the CDR3 is TGTGCCAGCAGCCCGGGACTAGCGAGCACAGATACGCAGTATTTT. Amino acids: CASSPGLASTDTQYF.